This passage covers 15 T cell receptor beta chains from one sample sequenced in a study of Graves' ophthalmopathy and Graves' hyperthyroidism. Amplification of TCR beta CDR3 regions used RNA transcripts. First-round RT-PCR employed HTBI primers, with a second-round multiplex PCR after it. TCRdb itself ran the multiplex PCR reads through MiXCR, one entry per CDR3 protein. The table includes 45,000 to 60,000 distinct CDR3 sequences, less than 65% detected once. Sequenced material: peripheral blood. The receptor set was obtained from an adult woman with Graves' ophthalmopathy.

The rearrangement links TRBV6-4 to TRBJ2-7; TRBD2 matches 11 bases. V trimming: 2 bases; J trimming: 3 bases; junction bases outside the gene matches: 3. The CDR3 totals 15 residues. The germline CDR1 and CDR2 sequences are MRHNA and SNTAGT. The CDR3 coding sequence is TGTGCCAGCAGTGACGGGACTAGCGGACGCTACGAGCAGTACTTC. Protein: CASSDGTSGRYEQYF.

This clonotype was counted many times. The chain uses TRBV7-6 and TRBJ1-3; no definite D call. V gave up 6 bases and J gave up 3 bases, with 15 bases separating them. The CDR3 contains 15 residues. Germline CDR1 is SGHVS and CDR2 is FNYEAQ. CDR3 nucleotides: TGTGCCAGCAGTCCCATCGGGGTCCTTGGAAACACCATATATTTT. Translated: CASSPIGVLGNTIYF. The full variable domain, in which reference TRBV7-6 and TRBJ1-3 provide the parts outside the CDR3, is GAGVSQSPRYKVTKRGQDVALRCDPISGHVSLYWYRQALGQGPEFLTYFNYEAQQDKSGLPNDRFSAERPEGSISTLTIQRTEQRDSAMYRCASSPIGVLGNTIYFGEGSWLTVV.

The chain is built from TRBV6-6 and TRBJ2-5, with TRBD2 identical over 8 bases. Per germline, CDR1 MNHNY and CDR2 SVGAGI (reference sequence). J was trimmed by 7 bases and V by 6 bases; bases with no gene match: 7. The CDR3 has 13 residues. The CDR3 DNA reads TGTGCCAGCAGCTCGGGAGGGTTTGCGACCCAGTACTTC. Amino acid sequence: CASSSGGFATQYF.

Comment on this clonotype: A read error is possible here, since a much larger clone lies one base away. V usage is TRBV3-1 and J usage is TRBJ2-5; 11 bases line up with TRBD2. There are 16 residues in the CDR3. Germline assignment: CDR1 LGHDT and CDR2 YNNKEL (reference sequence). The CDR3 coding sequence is TGTGCCGGCAGCCGAGGGACTAGCGGTTCACAAGAGACCCAGTACTTC. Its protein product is CAGSRGTSGSQETQYF.

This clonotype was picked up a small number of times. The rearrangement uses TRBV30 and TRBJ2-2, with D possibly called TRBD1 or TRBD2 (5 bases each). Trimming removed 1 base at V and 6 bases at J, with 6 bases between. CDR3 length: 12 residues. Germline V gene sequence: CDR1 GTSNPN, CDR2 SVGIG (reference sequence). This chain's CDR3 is CAWSGGPGELFF. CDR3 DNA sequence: TGTGCCTGGAGTGGGGGACCCGGGGAGCTGTTTTTT.

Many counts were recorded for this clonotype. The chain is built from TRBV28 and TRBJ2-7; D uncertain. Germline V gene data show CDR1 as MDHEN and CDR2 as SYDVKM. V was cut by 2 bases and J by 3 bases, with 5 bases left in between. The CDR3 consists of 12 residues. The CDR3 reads CASSLNLYEQYF. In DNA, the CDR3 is TGTGCCAGCAGTTTAAATCTCTACGAGCAGTACTTC.

The CDR3 nucleotides read TGTGCCACCAGCAGAGTTGATTATAATGAAAAACTGTTTTTT. Translated: CATSRVDYNEKLFF. The chain uses TRBV15 and TRBJ1-4; no clear D. The V and J ends lost 1 base and 4 bases respectively, with 7 bases between them. Germline lookup yields CDR1 LNHNV and CDR2 YYDKDF (reference sequence). This CDR3 has 14 amino acids.

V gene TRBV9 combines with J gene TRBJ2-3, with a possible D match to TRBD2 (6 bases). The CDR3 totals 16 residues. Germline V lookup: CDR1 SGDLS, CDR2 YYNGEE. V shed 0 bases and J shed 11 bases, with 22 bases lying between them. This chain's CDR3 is CASSVDVRDSYNEQYF. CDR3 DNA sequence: TGTGCCAGCAGCGTAGATGTCCGGGACTCCTACAATGAGCAGTATTTT.

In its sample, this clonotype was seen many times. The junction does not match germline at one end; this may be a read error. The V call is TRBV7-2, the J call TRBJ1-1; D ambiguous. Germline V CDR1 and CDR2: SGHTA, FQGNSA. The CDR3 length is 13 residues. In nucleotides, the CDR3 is TGTGCCAGCAGCACAGTCCCTAACACTGGAGCTTTCTTT. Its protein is CASSTVPNTGAFF.

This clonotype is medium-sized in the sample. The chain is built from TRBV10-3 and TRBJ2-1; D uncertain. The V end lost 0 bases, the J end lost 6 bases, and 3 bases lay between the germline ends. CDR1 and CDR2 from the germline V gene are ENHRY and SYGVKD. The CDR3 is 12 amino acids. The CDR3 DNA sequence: TGTGCCATCAGTGAGTCTGGCAATGAGCAGTTCTTC. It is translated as CAISESGNEQFF.

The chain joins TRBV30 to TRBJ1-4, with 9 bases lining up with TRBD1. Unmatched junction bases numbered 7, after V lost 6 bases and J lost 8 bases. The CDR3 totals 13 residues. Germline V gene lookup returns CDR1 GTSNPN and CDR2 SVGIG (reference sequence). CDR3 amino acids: CACFGDRVEKLFF. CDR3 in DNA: TGTGCCTGCTTCGGGGACAGGGTCGAAAAACTGTTTTTT.

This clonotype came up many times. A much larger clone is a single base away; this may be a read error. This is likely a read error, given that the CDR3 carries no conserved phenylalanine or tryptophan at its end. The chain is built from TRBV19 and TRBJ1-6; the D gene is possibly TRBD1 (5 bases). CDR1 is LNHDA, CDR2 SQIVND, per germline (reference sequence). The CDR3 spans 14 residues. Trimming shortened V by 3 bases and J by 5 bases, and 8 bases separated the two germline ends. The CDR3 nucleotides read TGTGCCAGTAGTATGACAGCAAATAATTCACCCCTCCACCTT. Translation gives CASSMTANNSPLHL.

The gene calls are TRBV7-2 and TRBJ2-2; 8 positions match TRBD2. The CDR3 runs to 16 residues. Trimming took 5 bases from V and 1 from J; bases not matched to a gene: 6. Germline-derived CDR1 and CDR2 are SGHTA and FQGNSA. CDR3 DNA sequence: TGTGCCAGCAGCCAATGGCTAGCGGGGAACACCGGGGAGCTGTTTTTT. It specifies CASSQWLAGNTGELFF.

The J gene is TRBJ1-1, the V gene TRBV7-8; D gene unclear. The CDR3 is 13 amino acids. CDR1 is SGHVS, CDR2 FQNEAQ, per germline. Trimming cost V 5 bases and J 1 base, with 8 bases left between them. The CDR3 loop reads CASSQDSNTEAFF. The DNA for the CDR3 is TGTGCCAGCAGCCAGGACTCGAACACTGAAGCTTTCTTT.

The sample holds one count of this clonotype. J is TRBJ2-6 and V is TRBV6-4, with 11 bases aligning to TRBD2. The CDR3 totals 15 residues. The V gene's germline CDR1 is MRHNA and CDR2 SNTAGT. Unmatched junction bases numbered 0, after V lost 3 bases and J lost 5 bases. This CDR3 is CASSETSGRANVLTF. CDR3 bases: TGTGCCAGCAGTGAGACTAGCGGGAGGGCCAACGTCCTGACTTTC.